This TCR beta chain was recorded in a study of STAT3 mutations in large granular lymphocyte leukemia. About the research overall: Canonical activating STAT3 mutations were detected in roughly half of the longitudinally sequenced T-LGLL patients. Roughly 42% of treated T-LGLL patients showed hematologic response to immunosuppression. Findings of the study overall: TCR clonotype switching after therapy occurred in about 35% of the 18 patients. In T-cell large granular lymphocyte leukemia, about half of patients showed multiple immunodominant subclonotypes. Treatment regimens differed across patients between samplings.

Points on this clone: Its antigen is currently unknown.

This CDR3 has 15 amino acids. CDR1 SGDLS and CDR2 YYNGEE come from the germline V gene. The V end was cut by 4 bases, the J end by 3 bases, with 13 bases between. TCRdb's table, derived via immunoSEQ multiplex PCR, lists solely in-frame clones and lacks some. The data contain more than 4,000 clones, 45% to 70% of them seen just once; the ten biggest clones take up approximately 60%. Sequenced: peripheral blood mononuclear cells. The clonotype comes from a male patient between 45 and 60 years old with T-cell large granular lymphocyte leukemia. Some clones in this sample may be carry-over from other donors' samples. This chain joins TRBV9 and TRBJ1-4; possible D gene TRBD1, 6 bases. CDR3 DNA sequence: TGTGCCAGCAGCCCATGGGACATTCCTAATGAAAAACTGTTTTTT. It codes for CASSPWDIPNEKLFF.